The 30 T cell receptor beta chains below were found in one sample sequenced in a study of cytomegalovirus exposure and HLA in healthy donors. In the PCR, 60 Vbeta and 13 Jbeta primers were used. Assay used: immunoSEQ multiplex PCR; TCRdb lists only in-frame clones, some missing. The sample has about 120,000 clones; 75% are singletons. The sequenced material came from PBMCs. These TCRs come from a woman in her 40s in good health and CMV-seropositive.

The chain has TRBV29-1 and TRBJ2-5; tentative D call: TRBD1 (6 bases). Judging by the DNA end, TRBJ2-7 fits better; the J call may be wrong. CDR1 is SQVTM, CDR2 ANQGSEA, per germline. CDR3 length: 14 residues. The CDR3 here is CSVARTVSSYEQYF. The CDR3 coding sequence is TGCAGCGTTGCCCGGACAGTTAGCTCCTACGAGCAGTACTTC.

The chain is built from TRBV19 and TRBJ1-1; no firm D call. V was cut by 4 bases and J by 1 base, with 7 bases left in between. Germline assignment: CDR1 LNHDA and CDR2 SQIVND (reference sequence). The CDR3 is 13 amino acids. The CDR3 DNA reads TGTGCCAGTAGTAACAGAGAGAACACTGAAGCTTTCTTT. Its protein is CASSNRENTEAFF.

This sequence joins TRBV6-5 and TRBJ1-2; D is undetermined. The V end was cut by 6 bases, the J end by 4 bases, with 12 bases between. This CDR3 is 13 amino acids long. Germline V gene sequence: CDR1 MNHEY, CDR2 SVGAGI. CDR3 nucleotides: TGTGCCAGCAGACGACTAGGGAGCTATGGCTACACCTTC. This gives the protein CASRRLGSYGYTF.

This clone appeared many times. The gene calls are TRBV6-6 and TRBJ1-1, with 12 nucleotides matching TRBD1. With V trimmed by 8 bases and J by 4 bases, 11 bases remained unmatched. The CDR3 totals 16 residues. Germline loops: CDR1 MNHNY, CDR2 SVGAGI (reference sequence). In DNA form, the CDR3 reads TGTGCCAGCGTTCTAAGGGGACAGGGGGCCCGCACTGAAGCTTTCTTT. Amino acid sequence: CASVLRGQGARTEAFF.

The chain combines TRBV7-3 with TRBJ2-3; 8 bases align to TRBD2. This CDR3 spans 13 amino acids. The V segment lost 6 bases and the J segment 1 base; nucleotides outside the gene matches: 0. The germline CDR1 and CDR2 sequences are SGHTA and FQGTGA. This CDR3 is CASRTSGTDTQYF. The DNA of the CDR3 is TGTGCCAGCAGGACTAGCGGCACAGATACGCAGTATTTT.

This rearrangement joins TRBV30 to TRBJ1-1, with a possible D match to TRBD1 (5 bases). V gave up 0 bases and J gave up 0 bases, with 14 bases separating them. The germline CDR1 and CDR2 sequences are GTSNPN and SVGIG (reference sequence). The CDR3 has 16 amino acids. The CDR3 is CAWSVPRGSVNTEAFF. The CDR3 DNA is TGTGCCTGGAGTGTACCAAGGGGCTCAGTGAACACTGAAGCTTTCTTT.

The chain uses TRBV7-3 and TRBJ1-2; unclear D gene. The CDR3 is 13 amino acids. Germline V gene data show CDR1 as SGHTA and CDR2 as FQGTGA. Trimming took off 5 bases at V and 4 bases at J, with 11 bases between the two ends. The chain's CDR3 is CASSALAGYGYTF. Written as DNA, the CDR3 is TGTGCCAGCAGCGCCCTTGCGGGCTATGGCTACACCTTC.

This rearrangement joins TRBV9 to TRBJ2-1, with a possible D match to TRBD1 (5 bases). This CDR3 spans 15 amino acids. The germline V gene encodes CDR1 SGDLS and CDR2 YYNGEE. V shed 4 bases and J shed 7 bases, with 18 bases lying between them. CDR3 nucleotide sequence: TGTGCCAGCAGCCGCCGGGCTTCACCAGGGAATGAGCAGTTCTTC. Its protein is CASSRRASPGNEQFF.

V is TRBV2 and J is TRBJ2-7, with 7 bases matching TRBD1. CDR3 length: 13 amino acids. Per the germline V gene, CDR1 is SNHLY and CDR2 is FYNNEI. Losses at the gene ends were 3 bases for V and 3 bases for J; bases not matched to a gene: 2. This CDR3 reads CASSDWDSYEQYF. In DNA form, the CDR3 reads TGTGCCAGCAGTGATTGGGACAGCTACGAGCAGTACTTC.

The chain recombines TRBV7-2 with TRBJ2-2; D remains unclear. CDR1 is SGHTA, CDR2 FQGNSA, per germline. The CDR3 sequence is 15 residues long. V lost 5 bases and J 6 bases, leaving 16 bases between the germline ends. The CDR3 DNA is TGTGCCAGCAGCCTAGGGCCGGGTTTCTCCGGGGAGCTGTTTTTT. It is translated as CASSLGPGFSGELFF.

This chain connects TRBV4-2 to TRBJ1-2, with TRBD1 identical over 9 bases. Germline CDR1 LGHNA, CDR2 YNFKEQ. J lost 6 bases, V lost 1 base, and 0 bases had no gene match. The CDR3 totals 13 residues. The CDR3 sequence is CASSQGTGDGYTF. The CDR3 DNA reads as TGTGCCAGCAGCCAAGGGACAGGGGATGGCTACACCTTC.

The chain carries TRBV6-5 and TRBJ2-7, with a possible D match to TRBD1 (6 bases). Trimming took off 5 bases at V and 5 bases at J, with 16 bases between the two ends. Germline V gene lookup returns CDR1 MNHEY and CDR2 SVGAGI. The CDR3 sequence is 14 residues long. Here the CDR3 reads CASSPIRQEDEQYF. The CDR3, as DNA: TGTGCCAGCAGTCCTATTCGACAGGAGGACGAGCAGTACTTC.

In DNA, the CDR3 is TGTGCCAGCAGGCAGACAGGGTTTCACTACGAGCAGTACTTC. It yields the protein CASRQTGFHYEQYF. The V and J genes are TRBV27 and TRBJ2-7; 7 positions match TRBD1. The CDR3 has 14 amino acids. V was pared by 6 bases and J by 3 bases, with 8 bases of the junction left unmatched. Germline CDR1 reads MNHEY; CDR2 reads SMNVEV (reference sequence).

The rearrangement joins TRBV11-1 to TRBJ1-1; 8 bases agree with TRBD1. J lost 4 bases, V lost 6 bases, and 7 bases had no gene match. Germline CDR1 reads SGHAT; CDR2 reads FQDESV (reference sequence). The length of the CDR3 is 14 residues. CDR3 nucleotides: TGTGCCAGCAGATCTCGTCAGGGGGCCACTGAAGCTTTCTTT. Translation: CASRSRQGATEAFF.

The chain joins TRBV5-1 to TRBJ2-1; 9 nucleotides match TRBD2. This CDR3 contains 15 residues. In germline, CDR1 is SGHRS, CDR2 YFSETQ. V dropped 4 bases and J dropped 8; count of bases not matched to a gene: 10. CDR3 sequence: CASSPLAGGPYEQFF. CDR3 DNA sequence: TGCGCCAGCAGCCCTTTGGCGGGGGGGCCGTATGAGCAGTTCTTC.

The chain employs TRBV7-9 and TRBJ2-3; possible D gene TRBD1, 6 bases. V lost 5 bases and J lost 1, with 13 bases in between. CDR3 length: 15 amino acids. CDR1 and CDR2 (germline): SEHNR, FQNEAQ (reference sequence). CDR3 DNA: TGTGCCAGCAGCCAACAGGGTGCCCGCACAGATACGCAGTATTTT. This codes for CASSQQGARTDTQYF.

The chain employs TRBV7-9 and TRBJ2-1; tentative D call: TRBD1 (5 bases). Looked up from germline, CDR1 is SEHNR and CDR2 is FQNEAQ (reference sequence). Trimming took off 1 base at V and 5 bases at J, with 12 bases between the two ends. The CDR3 extends over 15 amino acids. CDR3: CASSLDETVHNEQFF. For the CDR3, the DNA is TGTGCCAGCAGCTTAGATGAGACAGTACACAATGAGCAGTTCTTC.

The chain combines TRBV7-3 with TRBJ2-1, with D maybe TRBD2 (5 bases). There are 14 residues in the CDR3. CDR1 is SGHTA, CDR2 FQGTGA, per germline. Trimming shortened V by 5 bases and J by 6 bases, and 14 bases separated the two germline ends. The chain's CDR3 is CASSPSPSLNEQFF. CDR3 in DNA: TGTGCCAGCAGCCCATCTCCTAGCCTCAATGAGCAGTTCTTC. The full variable domain, in which reference TRBV7-3 and TRBJ2-1 provide the parts outside the CDR3, is GAGVSQTPSNKVTEKGKYVELRCDPISGHTALYWYRQSLGQGPEFLIYFQGTGAADDSGLPNDRFFAVRPEGSVSTLKIQRTERGDSAVYLCASSPSPSLNEQFFGPGTRLTVL.

The chain has TRBV30 and TRBJ2-3; D may be TRBD2 (6 bases). Trimming removed 0 bases from V and 8 bases from J, with 9 bases in between. The V gene's germline CDR1 is GTSNPN and CDR2 SVGIG (reference sequence). The CDR3 loop spans 12 amino acids. The CDR3 sequence is CAWSVYGGTQYF. CDR3 DNA: TGTGCCTGGAGTGTATACGGGGGTACGCAGTATTTT.

The V gene is TRBV7-2, the J gene TRBJ2-7; 8 nucleotides line up with TRBD1. Per germline, CDR1 SGHTA and CDR2 FQGNSA. The CDR3 sequence is 13 residues long. V dropped 1 base and J dropped 6; count of bases not matched to a gene: 2. DNA of the CDR3: TGTGCCAGCAGCTTAGAACAGGGGGGCGAGCAGTACTTC. It specifies CASSLEQGGEQYF.

This rearrangement joins TRBV7-3 to TRBJ2-3, with D hard to call. The CDR3 runs to 15 residues. Trimming removed 0 bases from V and 4 bases from J, with 11 bases in between. Germline CDR1 and CDR2: SGHTA and FQGTGA. The CDR3 coding sequence is TGTGCCAGCAGCTTAACGGTCTCTAGGCCAGATACGCAGTATTTT. The encoded protein is CASSLTVSRPDTQYF.

The chain links TRBV4-1 to TRBJ2-7; the match to TRBD2 covers 10 bases. In germline, CDR1 is MGHRA, CDR2 YSYEKL. CDR3 length: 16 amino acids. Losses at the gene ends were 0 bases for V and 3 bases for J; bases not matched to a gene: 5. CDR3 nucleotides: TGCGCCAGCAGCCAAGATTTACTAGCGGGACGCTACGAGCAGTACTTC. This translates into CASSQDLLAGRYEQYF.

The CDR3 reads CSVRSYEQYF. The CDR3 DNA reads as TGCAGCGTCAGGTCCTACGAGCAGTACTTC. This rearrangement joins TRBV29-1 to TRBJ2-7; D unclear. Trimming pared 6 bases from V and 1 base from J, leaving 4 bases between. Germline CDR1 reads SQVTM; CDR2 reads ANQGSEA. The CDR3 loop spans 10 amino acids.

The chain uses TRBV4-3 and TRBJ2-7; TRBD1 is a possible D gene (6 bases). The germline V gene encodes CDR1 LGHNA and CDR2 YSLEER. Deletions cut 3 bases from V and 5 bases from J, with 20 bases between. CDR3 length: 16 residues. The CDR3 loop reads CASSQDYPGDDDEQYF. The CDR3 DNA follows: TGCGCCAGCAGCCAGGATTACCCAGGGGATGACGACGAGCAGTACTTC.

V is TRBV7-9 and J is TRBJ2-6; D possibly corresponds to TRBD1 (6 bases). This CDR3 comprises 17 residues. Germline CDR1 and CDR2: SEHNR and FQNEAQ (reference sequence). Deletions cut 5 bases from V and 0 bases from J, with 14 bases between. In DNA form, the CDR3 reads TGTGCCAGCAGCCAGGGACACGCGCCCTCTGGGGCCAACGTCCTGACTTTC. Protein: CASSQGHAPSGANVLTF.

This clone was recorded a few times. V is TRBV19 and J is TRBJ2-6; D is undetermined. The CDR3 is 16 amino acids. CDR1 LNHDA and CDR2 SQIVND come from the germline V gene (reference sequence). The germline V and J ends were trimmed by 4 bases and 1 base, with 11 bases remaining between them. The CDR3 DNA follows: TGTGCCAGTAGTAGATCAGGTTCATCTGGGGCCAACGTCCTGACTTTC. This encodes CASSRSGSSGANVLTF. The full variable domain, rest sourced from reference TRBV19 and TRBJ2-6, is DGGITQSPKYLFRKEGQNVTLSCEQNLNHDAMYWYRQDPGQGLRLIYYSQIVNDFQKGDIAEGYSVSREKKESFPLTVTSAQKNPTAFYLCASSRSGSSGANVLTFGAGSRLTVL.

This rearrangement joins TRBV6-6 to TRBJ1-1; D call uncertain. This CDR3 spans 13 amino acids. Trimming pared 1 base from V and 4 bases from J, leaving 7 bases between. The V gene's germline CDR1 is MNHNY and CDR2 SVGAGI (reference sequence). The CDR3 nucleotides read TGTGCCAGCAGTTACTTTGGCGGCACTGAAGCTTTCTTT. Protein sequence: CASSYFGGTEAFF.

This clone appeared a few times. This chain links TRBV5-5 with TRBJ1-1; D remains ambiguous. Trimming removed 0 bases at V and 1 base at J, with 7 bases between. The germline CDR1 and CDR2 sequences are SGHKS and YYEKEE (reference sequence). This CDR3 is built from 14 residues. The chain's CDR3 is CASSLVAANTEAFF. Here the CDR3 DNA reads TGTGCCAGCAGCTTGGTGGCGGCGAACACTGAAGCTTTCTTT.

The chain carries TRBV2 and TRBJ1-1, with TRBD1 as a possible D gene (5 bases). The CDR3 spans 12 residues. Germline assignment: CDR1 SNHLY and CDR2 FYNNEI. The V and J ends lost 10 bases and 6 bases respectively, with 15 bases between them. CDR3 residues: CATQGDQAEAFF. As DNA, the CDR3 is TGTGCCACTCAAGGGGATCAGGCTGAAGCTTTCTTT.

This clone was recorded a few times. The chain couples TRBV29-1 to TRBJ2-7, with D possibly TRBD2 on 6 matching bases. V lost 4 bases and J 2 bases, leaving 15 bases between the germline ends. The germline V gene has CDR1 SQVTM and CDR2 ANQGSEA. CDR3 length: 14 residues. The CDR3 DNA reads TGCAGCGTTGCGCGGGGTCCGGGGGCCTACGAGCAGTACTTC. It yields the protein CSVARGPGAYEQYF.